Listed below are T cell receptor beta chains from one sample, sequenced in a study of breast tumors, draining lymph nodes, adjacent tissues. In TCRdb, the multiplex PCR reads were re-called with MiXCR into one record per CDR3 protein. The sample contains some 200,000 distinct CDR3 sequences, around 29% of which appear only once. Material: axillary lymph node tissue. These receptor sequences come from a female donor with breast cancer. Some clones in this sample may be carry-over from other donors' samples. Each CDR3 is given without its conserved first and last residue.

J gene: TRBJ2-5
V gene: TRBV20-1
CDR3 protein: SARDQGSGQETQY

J gene: TRBJ1-3
V gene: TRBV10-3
CDR3 protein: AIMGGLSGNTIY

J gene: TRBJ2-3
V gene: TRBV6-1
CDR3 protein: ATPASSTSTDTQY

J gene: TRBJ2-2
V gene: TRBV24-1
CDR3 protein: ATSDLSASDTTGELF

J gene: TRBJ1-4
V gene: TRBV7-6
CDR3 protein: ASSPQGEGSTNEKLF

J gene: TRBJ2-2
V gene: TRBV19
CDR3 protein: ASRSGTGGTGELF

J gene: TRBJ2-1
V gene: TRBV29-1
CDR3 protein: SAPGWGPYNEQF

J gene: -
V gene: TRBV9
CDR3 protein: ASSVGQFQETQY

J gene: TRBJ1-2
V gene: TRBV14
CDR3 protein: ASSHSGQGRSYT

J gene: TRBJ2-4
V gene: TRBV2
CDR3 protein: ASSGSGGGKNIQY

J gene: TRBJ2-1
V gene: TRBV5-1
CDR3 protein: ASSLVGAPGRGSSYNEQF

J gene: TRBJ2-7
V gene: TRBV7-6
CDR3 protein: ASSSGTTYEQY

J gene: TRBJ2-5
V gene: TRBV7-3
CDR3 protein: ASSLVSGSNQETQY

J gene: TRBJ1-4
V gene: TRBV11-2
CDR3 protein: ASSLVQGLNEKLF

J gene: TRBJ2-3
V gene: TRBV7-3
CDR3 protein: ASSLGGGTQY

J gene: TRBJ2-3
V gene: TRBV12-3/TRBV12-4
CDR3 protein: ASGSGLQRGPTDTQY

J gene: TRBJ2-7
V gene: TRBV20-1
CDR3 protein: SARGGGYYSEQY

J gene: TRBJ1-5
V gene: TRBV4-1
CDR3 protein: ASSQGGGPLLTNQPQH

J gene: TRBJ2-3
V gene: TRBV24-1
CDR3 protein: ATSDRTVRSTDTQY

J gene: TRBJ1-4
V gene: TRBV2
CDR3 protein: ASSSGTGGEKLF

J gene: TRBJ2-7
V gene: TRBV7-9
CDR3 protein: ASSQGQGSYEQY

J gene: TRBJ1-1
V gene: TRBV5-1
CDR3 protein: ASSSGPEREAF

J gene: TRBJ2-3
V gene: TRBV5-5
CDR3 protein: ASSWGDTGPSDTQY

J gene: TRBJ2-5
V gene: TRBV20-1
CDR3 protein: SALGQGHETQY

J gene: TRBJ2-6
V gene: TRBV7-3
CDR3 protein: ASAFGSFSGANVLT

J gene: TRBJ2-7
V gene: TRBV2
CDR3 protein: ASSAQFEQH

J gene: TRBJ2-2
V gene: TRBV2
CDR3 protein: VSRTSRNTGELF

J gene: TRBJ2-5
V gene: TRBV12-3/TRBV12-4
CDR3 protein: ASSLTSGFQETQY

J gene: TRBJ2-1
V gene: TRBV12-3/TRBV12-4
CDR3 protein: ASSHTTPLTSGPYNEQF

J gene: TRBJ1-2
V gene: TRBV5-8
CDR3 protein: ASRRVQGRYGYT

J gene: TRBJ1-5
V gene: TRBV5-1
CDR3 protein: ASRWIADSNQPQH

J gene: TRBJ1-3
V gene: TRBV28
CDR3 protein: ASSLGHNRGNTIY

J gene: TRBJ2-1
V gene: TRBV20-1
CDR3 protein: SAREGGDPTANEQF

J gene: TRBJ1-1
V gene: TRBV10-3
CDR3 protein: AISGPTTTEAF

J gene: TRBJ2-1
V gene: TRBV28
CDR3 protein: ASSPGLAEGNEQF